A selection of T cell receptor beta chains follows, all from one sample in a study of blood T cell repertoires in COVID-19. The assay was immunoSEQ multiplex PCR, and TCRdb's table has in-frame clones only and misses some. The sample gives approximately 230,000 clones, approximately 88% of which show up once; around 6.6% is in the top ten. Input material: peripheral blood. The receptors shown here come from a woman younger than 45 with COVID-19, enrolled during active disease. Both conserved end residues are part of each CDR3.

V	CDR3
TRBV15	CATSRGTGGGTEAFF
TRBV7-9	CASSSPVDRAPGLHNEQFF
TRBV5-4	CASSLEGPYNSPLHF
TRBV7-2	CASSLQGAGNTGELFF
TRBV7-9	CASSLGTGESPLHF
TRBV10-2	CASSESSVEQYF
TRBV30	CAWKTGNNSPLHF
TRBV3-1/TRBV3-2	CASSQVTPGQGYEQYF
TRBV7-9	CASSTYDRDGSYEQYF
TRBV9	CASSVQGGTDTQYF
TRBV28	CASRHRLAGPQETQYF
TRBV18	CASSPNQPRGLGAFF
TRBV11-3	CASSLGGQIYGYTF
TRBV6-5	CASSYGGTEAFF
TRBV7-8	CASSHPSRRLGPTDTQYF
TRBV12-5	CASGLGAPGGTENGANVLTF
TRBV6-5	CASFGVGSPLHF
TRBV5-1	CASSLGLAGEETQYF
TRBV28	CASSLGTMKNIQYF
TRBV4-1	CASSQDGGIGNQPQHF